This T cell receptor beta chain emerged from a study of T cells in Graves' hyperthyroidism and ophthalmopathy. For the study at large: Any treatment followed the collection of peripheral blood at initial diagnosis. The study's findings and limits: Ophthalmopathy got predicted by the model a median 6.5 months before its onset.

Template material for amplifying TCR beta CDR3 regions consisted of RNA transcripts. TCR CDR3 underwent first-round RT-PCR with the HTBI primer set. TCRdb re-analysed the multiplex PCR reads in MiXCR, keeping a single row per CDR3 protein. The sample includes about 270,000 distinct CDR3 sequences, 20% to 25% of them seen just once. Patients with ophthalmopathy all had a Clinical Activity Score of at least 3, a NOSPECS grade of at least 4 and duration under 3 months. Researchers barred patients who had uncontrolled infection, other autoimmune disease, pregnancy or lactation. This clonotype was observed a few times. The antigen remains unidentified. The CDR3 length is 14 residues. The germline gives CDR1 SGHAT, CDR2 FQDESV (reference sequence). V was clipped by 3 bases and J by 1 base, with 6 bases between them.

This rearrangement joins TRBV11-1 to TRBJ2-2; the D is unclear. The origin of this receptor is a man aged 30-40 years with Graves' ophthalmopathy. Sequencing was carried out using blood. In DNA, the CDR3 is TGTGCCAGCAGCTTCCGCCAGAACACCGGGGAGCTGTTTTTT. Its translation is CASSFRQNTGELFF.